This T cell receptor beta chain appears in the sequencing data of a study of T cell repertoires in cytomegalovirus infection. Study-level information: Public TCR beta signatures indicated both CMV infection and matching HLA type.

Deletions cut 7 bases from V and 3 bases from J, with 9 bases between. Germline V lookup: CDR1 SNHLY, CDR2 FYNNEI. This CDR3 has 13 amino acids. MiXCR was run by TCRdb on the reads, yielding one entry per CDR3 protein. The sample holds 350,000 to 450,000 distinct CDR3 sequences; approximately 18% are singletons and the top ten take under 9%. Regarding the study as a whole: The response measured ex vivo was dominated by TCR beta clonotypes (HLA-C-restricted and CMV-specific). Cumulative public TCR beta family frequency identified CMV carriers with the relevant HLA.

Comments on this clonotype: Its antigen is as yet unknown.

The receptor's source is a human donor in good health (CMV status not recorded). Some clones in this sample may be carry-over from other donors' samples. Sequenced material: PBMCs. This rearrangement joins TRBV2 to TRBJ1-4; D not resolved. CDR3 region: CASMWGPNEKLFF. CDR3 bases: TGTGCCAGCATGTGGGGTCCTAATGAAAAACTGTTTTTT.